This TCR beta chain is drawn from a study of Ad26.COV2.S vaccination and SARS-CoV-2 variants. With V trimmed by 3 bases and J by 4 bases, 7 bases remained unmatched. There are 14 residues in the CDR3. Germline loops: CDR1 SQVTM, CDR2 ANQGSEA. Treatment reported: around 19 received Ad26.COV2.S at low or high dose, single or two shots; 5 received placebo; per-sample allocation not given. Collection of samples fell on day 63 after the first vaccine or placebo injection. Within Boston, the person who donated was an adult of 18-55 years. Regarding the study as a whole: Vaccinees displayed broader spike-specific TCR repertoires than placebo recipients. For non-spike TCRs, breadth in vaccine recipients resembled that in placebo recipients. Assessments of TCR breadth and depth may have underestimated the total T cell responses.

Notes on this clone: Its antigen is unidentified.

Assay used: immunoSEQ multiplex PCR; TCRdb lists only in-frame clones, some missing. Counted here are about 350,000 clones, about 88% occurring once; the ten biggest clones make up 6.4%. This chain links TRBV29-1 with TRBJ1-2; 8 bases are a match to TRBD1. The sequencing here drew on peripheral blood, taken in a trial of Ad26.COV2.S vaccine versus placebo. This TCR came from a person between 18 and 60 years old who received the Ad26.COV2.S COVID-19 vaccine or a placebo. The CDR3 is CSVDELGQVYGYTF. The CDR3 DNA reads as TGCAGCGTTGATGAGCTGGGACAGGTCTATGGCTACACCTTC. Together with reference TRBV29-1 and TRBJ1-2, the CDR3 gives the full variable domain: SAVISQKPSRDICQRGTSLTIQCQVDSQVTMMFWYRQQPGQSLTLIATANQGSEATYESGFVIDKFPISRPNLTFSTLTVSNMSPEDSSIYLCSVDELGQVYGYTFGSGTRLTVV.